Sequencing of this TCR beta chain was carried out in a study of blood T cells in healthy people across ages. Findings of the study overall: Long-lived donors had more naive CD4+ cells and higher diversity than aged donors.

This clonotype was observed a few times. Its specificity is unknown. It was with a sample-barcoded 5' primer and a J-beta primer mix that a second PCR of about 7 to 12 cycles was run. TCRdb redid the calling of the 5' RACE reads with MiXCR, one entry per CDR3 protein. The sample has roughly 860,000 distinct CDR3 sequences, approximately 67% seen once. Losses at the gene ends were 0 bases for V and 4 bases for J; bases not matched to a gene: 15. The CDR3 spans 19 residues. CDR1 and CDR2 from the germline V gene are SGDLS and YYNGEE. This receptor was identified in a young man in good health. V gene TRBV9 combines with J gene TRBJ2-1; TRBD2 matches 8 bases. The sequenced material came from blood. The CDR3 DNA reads TGTGCCAGCAGCGTAGCCCTCGGAGGCGGGGGGCGGGAATACAATGAGCAGTTCTTC. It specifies CASSVALGGGGREYNEQFF.